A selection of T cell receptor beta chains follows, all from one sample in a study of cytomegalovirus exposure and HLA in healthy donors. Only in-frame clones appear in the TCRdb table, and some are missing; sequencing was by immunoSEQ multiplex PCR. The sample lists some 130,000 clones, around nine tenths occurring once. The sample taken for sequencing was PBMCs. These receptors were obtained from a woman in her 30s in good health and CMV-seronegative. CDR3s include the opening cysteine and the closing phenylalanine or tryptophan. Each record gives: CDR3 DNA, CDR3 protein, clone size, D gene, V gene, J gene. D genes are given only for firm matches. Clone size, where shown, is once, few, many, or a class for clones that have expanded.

TGTGCCAGCAGCCGGATTTCGGGGTACCGGGGCTACACCTTC	CASSRISGYRGYTF	-	-	TRBV28	TRBJ1-2
TGTGCCAGCAGCGTACAGGGGGGCACAGATACGCAGTATTTT	CASSVQGGTDTQYF	-	TRBD1	TRBV7-2	TRBJ2-3
TGCAGCGCCCACCCACCCAGCTCCTACAATGAGCAGTTCTTC	CSAHPPSSYNEQFF	once	-	TRBV29-1	TRBJ2-1
TGTGCCAGCAGTTCCCCTCTCGGGACAGGTTATTCACCCCTCCACTTT	CASSSPLGTGYSPLHF	-	TRBD1	TRBV28	TRBJ1-6
TGTGCCAGCAGCCCCGGGAGAACGGGGTTATTAGAAAAACTGTTTTTT	CASSPGRTGLLEKLFF	-	-	TRBV9	TRBJ1-4
TGCAGCTTCACCCGCAGGGGAAATGGCTACACCTTC	CSFTRRGNGYTF	-	-	TRBV29-1	TRBJ1-2
TGTGCCTGGAGTCCCGGGAGCTACGAGCAGTACTTC	CAWSPGSYEQYF	once	-	TRBV30	TRBJ2-7
TGTGCCAGCAGCTTAAACAGCTATGGCTACACCTTC	CASSLNSYGYTF	-	-	TRBV28	TRBJ1-2
TGTGCCAGTAGTATAGATCCATCAGGGAAGGTGGCGAGCAATCAGCCCCAGCATTTT	CASSIDPSGKVASNQPQHF	-	-	TRBV19	TRBJ1-5
TGTGCCAGCAGCTTAGCCGACAGGGTTATCATGAACACTGAAGCTTTCTTT	CASSLADRVIMNTEAFF	-	TRBD1	TRBV7-9	TRBJ1-1
TGCAGCGTTGTCAGGGATACGCAGTATTTT	CSVVRDTQYF	-	-	TRBV29-1	TRBJ2-3
TGTGCCAGCAGCTCCCCCGGGACAGGGGATATTTCACCCCTCCACTTT	CASSSPGTGDISPLHF	few	TRBD1	TRBV7-9	TRBJ1-6
TGTGCCAGCAGCGGTGCCCTCTCCTACGAGCAGTACTTC	CASSGALSYEQYF	once	-	TRBV25-1	TRBJ2-7
TGTGCCAGCAGCTTTCCTCTTTTGGGCGGGAGGGCCCCTATCGAGACCCAGTACTTC	CASSFPLLGGRAPIETQYF	-	TRBD2	TRBV7-9	TRBJ2-5
TGCGCCAGCCGAGGGACAGGGAGCTACGAGCAGTACTTC	CASRGTGSYEQYF	-	TRBD1	TRBV23-1	TRBJ2-7
TGTGCCAGCAGCCCAGGGACAGCCTATGGCTACACCTTC	CASSPGTAYGYTF	-	TRBD1	TRBV7-9	TRBJ1-2
TGTGCCAGTGGATATCCAGGGGATGCAGATACGCAGTATTTT	CASGYPGDADTQYF	-	-	TRBV19	TRBJ2-3
TGTGCCAGCAGCCTGACTAGCGATGAGCAGTTCTTC	CASSLTSDEQFF	-	TRBD2	TRBV5-4	TRBJ2-1
TGTGCCAGCTCACGAGGACCGGGAGGGGTCAATGAGCAGTTCTTC	CASSRGPGGVNEQFF	-	TRBD2	TRBV18	TRBJ2-1
TGTGCCAGCAGCCATCCGGGACTAGCGACGCAGTATTTT	CASSHPGLATQYF	-	TRBD2	TRBV7-2	TRBJ2-3
TGTGCCAGCAGCTTAGACAGGAATGGCTACACCTTC	CASSLDRNGYTF	once	-	TRBV11-2	TRBJ1-2
TGTGCCAGCAGTCCTAGCGGCACCGGGGAGCTGTTTTTT	CASSPSGTGELFF	-	TRBD2	TRBV27	TRBJ2-2
TGTTCCAGCACCTCGAGGCGGCGGGGCCACAATGAGCAGTTCTTC	CSSTSRRRGHNEQFF	-	-	TRBV7-9	TRBJ2-1
TGTGCCAGCAGTTACAGGGCTCGCTCTGGAAACACCATATATTTT	CASSYRARSGNTIYF	-	-	TRBV21-1	TRBJ1-3
TGTGCCAGCAGTCCCGGACTAGCGGGGTTCTACGAGCAGTACTTC	CASSPGLAGFYEQYF	-	TRBD2	TRBV6-5	TRBJ2-7
TGTGCCATCAGTACTGGACAGGACGAGGGCTACACCTTC	CAISTGQDEGYTF	-	TRBD1	TRBV10-3	TRBJ1-2
TGTGCCAGCAGCCCCCGACCCCCAGGGGCGAACACTGAAGCTTTCTTT	CASSPRPPGANTEAFF	once	-	TRBV7-8	TRBJ1-1
TGTGCCAGCAGCCGACACCGGGACAGGGCCTACGAGCAGTACTTC	CASSRHRDRAYEQYF	few	TRBD1	TRBV6-6	TRBJ2-7
TGTGCCAGCAGCTTACCTCGGGACAGTAATTCGAAGACCCAGTACTTC	CASSLPRDSNSKTQYF	-	TRBD1	TRBV7-2	TRBJ2-5
TGTGCCAGTAGTCAGGCTAGCGGGAGTTACAATGAGCAGTTCTTC	CASSQASGSYNEQFF	-	TRBD2	TRBV19	TRBJ2-1
TGTGCCATCAGTGAGTCGATTCGGTTTCGGGTCGGCAATGAGCAGTTCTTC	CAISESIRFRVGNEQFF	-	-	TRBV10-3	TRBJ2-1
TGTGCCAGCAGCTTAGTTCTCCGGGGGGATTATACGCAGTATTTT	CASSLVLRGDYTQYF	-	TRBD2	TRBV7-8	TRBJ2-3
TGTGCCAGCAGCCTACTAGCGGGGACCGGGGAGCTGTTTTTT	CASSLLAGTGELFF	-	TRBD2	TRBV2	TRBJ2-2
TGTGCCACCTCGCGGCTAGCGGGAGTCGAGCAGTACTTC	CATSRLAGVEQYF	-	TRBD2	TRBV15	TRBJ2-7
TGTGCCAGTAGTATAAGGACTAGCGGGAGCGAATACTACGAGCAGTACTTC	CASSIRTSGSEYYEQYF	-	TRBD2	TRBV19	TRBJ2-7
TGTGCCAGCAGCTTTGACAGGGAACGATTTAATAACTATGGCTACACCTTC	CASSFDRERFNNYGYTF	-	TRBD1	TRBV7-2	TRBJ1-2
TGTGCCAGCAGCTTCGATCGGACAGGGGGTAACGAGCAGTACTTC	CASSFDRTGGNEQYF	-	TRBD1	TRBV11-1	TRBJ2-7
TGCGCCAGCAGCTTGGGGCGGGGGCTGTTGGGTTATGAAAAACTGTTTTTT	CASSLGRGLLGYEKLFF	-	-	TRBV5-1	TRBJ1-4
TGTGCCAGCAGCACCCGGACTAGCAGCAATGAGCAGTTCTTC	CASSTRTSSNEQFF	-	TRBD2	TRBV13	TRBJ2-1
TGCAGCGTTGGGCAGCTGTTTTTT	CSVGQLFF	-	-	TRBV29-1	TRBJ2-2